This TCR beta chain was captured by sequencing in a study of T cells after yellow fever vaccination. Many counts were recorded for this clonotype. Trimming removed 4 bases from V and 7 bases from J, with 14 bases in between. Looked up from germline, CDR1 is MGHRA and CDR2 is YSYEKL. The CDR3 spans 13 residues. Each CDR3 protein is one row after TCRdb ran MiXCR on the 5' RACE reads. The sample lists a few hundred thousand distinct CDR3 sequences, around 4% occurring once. The TCR originated in a man aged 18 to 29 who received the YFV17D yellow fever vaccine. V gene TRBV4-1 combines with J gene TRBJ2-7; no clear D. The specimen was PBMCs, collected on the day of the yellow fever booster vaccination. The CDR3 DNA follows: TGCGCCAGCAGCCTTGGACCGCCGGAAGAGCAGTACTTC. Residues: CASSLGPPEEQYF.